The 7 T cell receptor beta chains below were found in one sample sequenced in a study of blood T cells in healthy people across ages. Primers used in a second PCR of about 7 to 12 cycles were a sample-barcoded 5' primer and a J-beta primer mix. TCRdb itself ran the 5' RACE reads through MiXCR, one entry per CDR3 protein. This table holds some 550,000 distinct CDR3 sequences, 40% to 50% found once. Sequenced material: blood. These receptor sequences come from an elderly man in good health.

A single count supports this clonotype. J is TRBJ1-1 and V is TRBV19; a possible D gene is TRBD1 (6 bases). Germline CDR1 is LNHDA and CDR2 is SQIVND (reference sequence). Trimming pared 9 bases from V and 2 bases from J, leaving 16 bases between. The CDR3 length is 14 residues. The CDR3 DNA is TGTGCCAGCAAGTCTCCAGGGGCAAACACTGAAGCTTTCTTT. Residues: CASKSPGANTEAFF.

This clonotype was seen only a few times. The CDR3 bases are TGCGCCAGCAGCAACCCTCCTCCGGGACACTTACAAGAGACCCAGTACTTC. Translation gives CASSNPPPGHLQETQYF. The chain couples TRBV5-1 to TRBJ2-5, with D possibly being TRBD1 (6 bases). This CDR3 contains 17 residues. Germline CDR1 is SGHRS and CDR2 is YFSETQ. The ends were cut back, 4 bases at V and 2 bases at J, with 21 bases in the middle. The full variable domain, rest sourced from reference TRBV5-1 and TRBJ2-5, is KAGVTQTPRYLIKTRGQQVTLSCSPISGHRSVSWYQQTPGQGLQFLFEYFSETQRNKGNFPGRFSGRQFSNSRSEMNVSTLELGDSALYLCASSNPPPGHLQETQYFGPGTRLLVL.

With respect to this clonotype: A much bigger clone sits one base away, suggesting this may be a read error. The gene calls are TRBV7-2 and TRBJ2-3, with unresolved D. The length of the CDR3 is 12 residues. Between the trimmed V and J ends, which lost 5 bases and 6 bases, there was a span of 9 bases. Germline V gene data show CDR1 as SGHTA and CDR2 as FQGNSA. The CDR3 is CASSPNWDTQYF. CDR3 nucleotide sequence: TGTGCCAGCAGCCCAAATTGGGATACGCAGTATTTT.

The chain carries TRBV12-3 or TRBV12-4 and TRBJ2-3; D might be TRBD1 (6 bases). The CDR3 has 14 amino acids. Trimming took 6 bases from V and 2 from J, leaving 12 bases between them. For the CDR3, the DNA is TGTGCCAGCAGGCAAGGACAGCTCACAGATACGCAGTATTTT. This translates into CASRQGQLTDTQYF.

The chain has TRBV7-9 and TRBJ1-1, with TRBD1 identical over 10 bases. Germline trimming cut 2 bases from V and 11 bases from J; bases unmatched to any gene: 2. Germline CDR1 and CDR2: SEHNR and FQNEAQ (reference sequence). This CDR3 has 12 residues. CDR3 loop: CASSLLGQGAFF. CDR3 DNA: TGTGCCAGCAGCTTACTGGGACAGGGGGCTTTCTTT.

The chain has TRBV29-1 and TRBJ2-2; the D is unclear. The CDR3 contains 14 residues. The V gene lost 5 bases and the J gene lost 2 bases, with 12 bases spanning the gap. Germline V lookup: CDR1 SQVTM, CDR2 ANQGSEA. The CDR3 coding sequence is TGCAGCGTTACGAGTCAGATTAACACCGGGGAGCTGTTTTTT. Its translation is CSVTSQINTGELFF.

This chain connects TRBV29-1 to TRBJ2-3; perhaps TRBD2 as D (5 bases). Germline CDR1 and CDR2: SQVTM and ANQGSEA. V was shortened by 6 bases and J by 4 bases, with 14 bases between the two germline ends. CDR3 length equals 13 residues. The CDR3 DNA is TGCAGCGTAACACCGGACTCAGCAGATACGCAGTATTTT. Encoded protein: CSVTPDSADTQYF.